These T cell receptor beta chains were read from a single sample in a study of T cells in Graves' hyperthyroidism and ophthalmopathy. From the multiplex PCR reads, TCRdb called clonotypes with MiXCR, one entry per CDR3 protein. The sample holds over 500,000 distinct CDR3 sequences; about 16% are singletons and the top ten take approximately 30%. Sequencing input: blood. The receptors derive from a woman aged 30 to 39 with Graves' ophthalmopathy. Both conserved end residues are part of each CDR3. Fields, in order: clone size, CDR3 length, V gene, D gene, J gene, CDR3 protein, CDR3 DNA. D genes are given only for firm matches. Clone size, where shown, is once, few, many, or a class for clones that have expanded.

many	18	TRBV12-3/TRBV12-4	TRBD2	TRBJ2-7	CASSFLAGEGVLSYEQYF	TGTGCCAGCAGTTTCCTAGCGGGAGAGGGAGTACTCTCCTACGAGCAGTACTTC
many	15	TRBV7-3	TRBD2	TRBJ2-7	CASSLTSGSFEEQYF	TGTGCCAGCAGCTTAACTAGCGGGAGTTTCGAAGAGCAGTACTTC
many	17	TRBV28	-	TRBJ2-5	CASSSPEGISLFKTQYF	TGTGCCAGCAGTTCCCCTGAGGGGATCAGCCTCTTCAAGACCCAGTACTTC
-	16	TRBV15	TRBD2	TRBJ2-5	CATSRDPSGSGETQYF	TGTGCCACCAGCAGAGACCCTAGCGGGAGTGGAGAGACCCAGTACTTC
many	13	TRBV18	-	TRBJ1-2	CASSPPVLLGYTF	TGTGCCAGCTCACCGCCGGTCCTTCTGGGCTACACCTTC
many	15	TRBV12-3/TRBV12-4	TRBD1	TRBJ2-1	CASSGRQGALNEQFF	TGTGCCAGCAGTGGTCGGCAGGGGGCTTTGAATGAGCAGTTCTTC
many	14	TRBV7-6	TRBD1	TRBJ2-7	CASSRDRGHYEQYF	TGTGCCAGCAGCAGAGACAGGGGACACTACGAGCAGTACTTC
-	13	TRBV5-6	-	TRBJ1-1	CATVGGGGTEAFF	TGTGCCACCGTTGGGGGCGGAGGCACTGAAGCTTTCTTT
many	12	TRBV11-2	-	TRBJ2-1	CASSSEGNEQFF	TGTGCCAGCAGCTCCGAAGGGAATGAGCAGTTCTTC
few	15	TRBV7-2	TRBD1	TRBJ2-7	CASSFGTGGFMEQYF	TGTGCCAGCAGCTTCGGGACAGGGGGTTTTATGGAGCAGTACTTC
-	14	TRBV27	TRBD1	TRBJ2-7	CASRPQGESYEQYF	TGTGCCAGCAGACCACAGGGGGAGTCCTACGAGCAGTACTTC
-	15	TRBV5-6	-	TRBJ1-4	CASSFGRYTNEKLFF	TGTGCCAGCAGCTTCGGCAGGTACACTAATGAAAAACTGTTTTTT
many	18	TRBV7-8	-	TRBJ1-1	CASSLSGGRPDLGTEAFF	TGTGCCAGCAGCTTATCGGGGGGCCGTCCAGACTTAGGCACTGAAGCTTTCTTT
-	15	TRBV7-8	-	TRBJ2-3	CASSKEGGRTDTQYF	TGTGCCAGCAGCAAAGAGGGGGGGCGCACAGATACGCAGTATTTT
-	15	TRBV2	-	TRBJ2-6	CASSESGTGANVLTF	TGTGCCAGCAGTGAATCAGGGACCGGGGCCAACGTCCTGACTTTC
-	17	TRBV9	TRBD2	TRBJ2-2	CASSVLREGLRAGELFF	TGTGCCAGCAGCGTGTTGCGGGAGGGCCTTAGAGCCGGGGAGCTGTTTTTT
many	13	TRBV13	-	TRBJ2-1	CASSLGRNNEQFF	TGTGCCAGCAGCTTAGGTCGGAACAATGAGCAGTTCTTC
many	15	TRBV6-2/TRBV6-3	TRBD2	TRBJ2-1	CASSRREGRYDEQFF	TGTGCCAGCAGCAGGAGGGAGGGCCGGTATGATGAGCAGTTCTTC
few	17	TRBV12-5	-	TRBJ1-2	CASGLSTSDSGIYGYTF	TGTGCTAGTGGCCTTTCAACCTCCGACTCAGGGATCTATGGCTACACCTTC
-	13	TRBV28	-	TRBJ1-1	CASSAGRSVSAFF	TGTGCCAGCAGCGCGGGACGTTCTGTATCGGCTTTCTTT
many	15	TRBV20-1	-	TRBJ2-7	CSARDDGTASYEQYF	TGCAGTGCTAGAGATGACGGAACGGCCTCCTACGAGCAGTACTTC
many	13	TRBV11-2	-	TRBJ2-7	CASSLLVIHEQYF	TGTGCCAGCAGCTTACTAGTTATACACGAGCAGTACTTC
-	14	TRBV20-1	-	TRBJ2-7	CSASKRGVSYEQYF	TGCAGTGCTAGTAAAAGGGGTGTATCCTACGAGCAGTACTTC
-	15	TRBV20-1	TRBD1	TRBJ1-6	CSAFSLQGVYSPLHF	TGCAGTGCTTTTTCTCTACAGGGGGTTTATTCACCCCTCCACTTT
many	16	TRBV20-1	TRBD1	TRBJ1-5	CSARDTIRGQNQPQHF	TGCAGTGCTAGAGATACAATTAGGGGGCAGAATCAGCCCCAGCATTTT
many	15	TRBV7-9	TRBD2	TRBJ2-1	CASSVGLAVYNEQFF	TGTGCCAGCAGCGTCGGACTAGCGGTGTACAATGAGCAGTTCTTC
-	13	TRBV20-1	-	TRBJ1-4	CSARDTRNEKLFF	TGCAGTGCTAGAGATACGAGAAATGAAAAACTGTTTTTT
-	16	TRBV20-1	TRBD2	TRBJ2-3	CSALSGGSVWTDTQYF	TGCAGTGCTTTAAGCGGCGGGAGTGTCTGGACAGATACGCAGTATTTT
many	12	TRBV20-1	-	TRBJ2-7	CSASGGAYEQYF	TGCAGTGCTAGCGGGGGAGCCTACGAGCAGTACTTC
few	13	TRBV20-1	-	TRBJ2-7	CSARKGYSYEQYF	TGCAGTGCTAGAAAGGGTTACTCCTACGAGCAGTACTTC
many	13	TRBV11-2	-	TRBJ2-5	CASSLEGAETQYF	TGTGCCAGCAGCTTAGAAGGAGCGGAGACCCAGTACTTC
many	15	TRBV27	TRBD2	TRBJ2-1	CASSWGGVTYNEQFF	TGTGCCAGCAGCTGGGGGGGAGTAACCTACAATGAGCAGTTCTTC
many	15	TRBV27	-	TRBJ2-3	CASSLGTLDPDTQYF	TGTGCCAGCAGTTTAGGGACACTGGACCCAGATACGCAGTATTTT